This is a list of T cell receptor beta chains from one sample in a study of OX40 agonist ivuxolimab in advanced cancers. TCRdb's copy holds only in-frame clones and misses some; the assay was immunoSEQ multiplex PCR. The data show some 28,000 clones, approximately 90% seen once. The source was CD4+ or CD8+ T cells sorted from blood, collected in a trial of the OX40 agonist ivuxolimab. The receptors come from an adult with an advanced solid tumor such as melanoma, head and neck, liver or kidney cancer. The CDR3 runs from the conserved cysteine through the conserved F or W. Each record gives: D gene, clone size, V gene, J gene, CDR3 protein, CDR3 DNA. A D gene is named only where the DNA matches it firmly. Some rows have no size entry. The others give once, few or many, or a class for an expanded clone.

TRBD1	NA	TRBV5-1	TRBJ1-2	CASSAGQGPIHRVYGYTF	TGCGCCAGCAGCGCCGGACAGGGGCCAATCCATCGGGTCTATGGCTACACCTTC
TRBD2	NA	TRBV6-1	TRBJ2-7	CASSESTSGRFHYEQYF	TGTGCCAGCAGTGAATCGACTAGCGGGAGATTTCACTACGAGCAGTACTTC
TRBD1	NA	TRBV7-8	TRBJ2-1	CASSPGTGGFEQFF	TGTGCCAGCAGCCCCGGGACAGGGGGCTTTGAGCAGTTCTTC
NA	NA	TRBV6-5	TRBJ2-1	CASSYDWRPQRGEQFF	TGTGCCAGCAGTTACGATTGGCGCCCACAGAGGGGTGAGCAGTTCTTC
TRBD1	once	TRBV11-2	TRBJ2-7	CASSPGTGFSEQYF	TGTGCCAGCAGCCCCGGGACAGGGTTTTCCGAGCAGTACTTC
NA	NA	TRBV9	TRBJ2-1	CASREGGGNEQFF	TGTGCCAGCAGGGAGGGTGGGGGCAATGAGCAGTTCTTC
TRBD1	NA	TRBV7-9	TRBJ1-1	CASSLVGTATEAFF	TGTGCCAGCAGCTTGGTAGGGACAGCCACTGAAGCTTTCTTT
TRBD1	NA	TRBV29-1	TRBJ1-2	CSVRDRIAYTF	TGCAGCGTCCGGGACAGGATCGCGTACACCTTC
NA	once	TRBV9	TRBJ2-7	CASSPSGLFYEQYF	TGTGCCAGCAGCCCTTCAGGGCTGTTCTACGAGCAGTACTTC
TRBD1	NA	TRBV7-8	TRBJ2-7	CASSRQTDRGSYEQYF	TGTGCCAGCAGCCGACAGACGGACAGGGGCTCCTACGAGCAGTACTTC
NA	NA	TRBV6-5	TRBJ2-7	CASSYGNYEQYF	TGTGCCAGCAGTTACGGCAACTACGAGCAGTACTTC
NA	NA	TRBV5-5	TRBJ1-2	CASSLVQGGTGYTF	TGTGCCAGCAGCTTGGTACAGGGTGGTACAGGCTACACCTTC
NA	NA	TRBV7-8	TRBJ1-2	CASSSVPQNYGYTF	TGTGCCAGCAGCTCCGTTCCACAGAACTATGGCTACACCTTC
NA	NA	TRBV30	TRBJ1-5	CAWSDYSNQPQHF	TGTGCCTGGAGTGACTATAGCAATCAGCCCCAGCATTTT
TRBD2	NA	TRBV11-2	TRBJ2-3	CASSPPWLAGGPSTDTQYF	TGTGCCAGCAGCCCCCCATGGCTAGCGGGAGGCCCTAGCACAGATACGCAGTATTTT
NA	NA	TRBV7-8	TRBJ1-2	CASSLNNYGYTF	TGTGCCAGCAGCTTAAACAACTATGGCTACACCTTC
TRBD2	NA	TRBV5-6	TRBJ2-7	CASSLIRDYTYEQYF	TGTGCCAGCAGCTTGATCCGGGACTACACCTACGAGCAGTACTTC
TRBD2	NA	TRBV9	TRBJ2-5	CASSVLASGSGETQYF	TGTGCCAGCAGCGTTCTTGCTAGCGGGAGTGGAGAGACCCAGTACTTC
NA	NA	TRBV30	TRBJ1-1	CAWSPPGFPEAFF	TGTGCCTGGAGTCCCCCGGGGTTTCCTGAAGCTTTCTTT
NA	NA	TRBV25-1	TRBJ2-2	CASSEYILTGELFF	TGTGCCAGCAGTGAATATATTCTCACCGGGGAGCTGTTTTTT
TRBD2	once	TRBV15	TRBJ2-7	CATSSGQREIYEQYF	TGTGCCACCAGCAGTGGCCAGCGGGAGATCTACGAGCAGTACTTC
TRBD2	few	TRBV10-2	TRBJ2-7	CASSESSGLDIRYEQYF	TGCGCCAGCAGTGAGTCGTCCGGACTAGATATCCGTTACGAGCAGTACTTC
NA	NA	TRBV7-9	TRBJ1-5	CASSLADPWDQPQHF	TGTGCCAGCAGCTTAGCCGACCCTTGGGATCAGCCCCAGCATTTT
NA	NA	TRBV6-5	TRBJ1-1	CASSYEGVNTEAFF	TGTGCCAGCAGTTACGAGGGGGTTAACACTGAAGCTTTCTTT
TRBD1	NA	TRBV9	TRBJ1-2	CASSAGTAEGYTF	TGTGCCAGCAGCGCCGGGACAGCTGAAGGCTACACCTTC
TRBD2	few	TRBV4-1	TRBJ2-5	CASSHAGTSGQETQYF	TGCGCCAGCAGCCACGCCGGGACTAGCGGACAAGAGACCCAGTACTTC
TRBD2	NA	TRBV11-3	TRBJ2-3	CASSLDRRLAGGSDTQYF	TGTGCCAGCAGCTTAGACCGTCGACTAGCGGGAGGCTCAGATACGCAGTATTTT
TRBD2	NA	TRBV15	TRBJ2-2	CATSRGLAGGSGELFF	TGTGCCACCAGCAGAGGGCTAGCGGGAGGGTCCGGGGAGCTGTTTTTT
NA	once	TRBV19	TRBJ1-1	CASSKISGRGFSTEAFF	TGTGCCAGCTCGAAAATTTCGGGGCGGGGGTTTAGCACTGAAGCTTTCTTT
TRBD2	NA	TRBV27	TRBJ2-7	CASSFSGRNYEQYF	TGTGCCAGCAGTTTTAGCGGGAGGAACTACGAGCAGTACTTC
TRBD2	NA	TRBV2	TRBJ2-1	CASIFQGLASTSYNEQFF	TGTGCCAGCATCTTCCAGGGACTAGCGTCGACCTCCTACAATGAGCAGTTCTTC
TRBD2	NA	TRBV27	TRBJ2-1	CASSYGSGSSNEQFF	TGTGCCAGCAGTTACGGTAGCGGGAGTTCTAATGAGCAGTTCTTC
NA	NA	TRBV5-6	TRBJ1-5	CASSLGGGGQPQHF	TGTGCCAGCAGCTTGGGCGGGGGCGGTCAGCCCCAGCATTTT
TRBD2	NA	TRBV4-3	TRBJ2-3	CASSQDRLAADTQYF	TGCGCCAGCAGCCAAGATCGACTAGCCGCAGATACGCAGTATTTT
NA	NA	TRBV15	TRBJ2-5	CATSRDREETQYF	TGTGCCACCAGCAGAGATAGAGAGGAGACCCAGTACTTC
TRBD1	NA	TRBV27	TRBJ1-1	CASSRQGLDTEAFF	TGTGCCAGCAGTCGACAGGGTTTGGACACTGAAGCTTTCTTT
NA	NA	TRBV13	TRBJ2-7	CASSLWGAHGVQYF	TGTGCCAGCAGCTTGTGGGGGGCCCATGGGGTGCAGTACTTC
NA	NA	TRBV6-5	TRBJ1-5	CASSQAGWSPQHF	TGTGCCAGCAGCCAAGCGGGGTGGTCGCCCCAGCATTTT
NA	few	TRBV4-1	TRBJ2-6	CASSEDSGSGANVLTF	TGCGCCAGCAGCGAAGACTCGGGATCTGGGGCCAACGTCCTGACTTTC
NA	NA	TRBV20-1	TRBJ2-7	CSAGLYEQYF	TGCAGTGCTGGCTTATACGAGCAGTACTTC
NA	NA	TRBV5-4	TRBJ2-7	CASSWGYEQYF	TGTGCCAGCAGCTGGGGCTACGAGCAGTACTTC
NA	NA	TRBV7-9	TRBJ1-3	CASSDLEEAAPVSGNTIYF	TGTGCCAGCAGCGACCTGGAGGAGGCGGCACCTGTCTCTGGAAACACCATATATTTT